Below are 22 T cell receptor beta chains sequenced from a single sample in a study of shared clonotypes between healthy human individuals. In the naive CD8 group, cells lacked CD45RO and were positively selected for CCR7, so terminally differentiated effector memory CD45RA+ cells were left out. The protocol was immunoSEQ multiplex PCR, while the TCRdb copy is restricted to in-frame clones and leaves out a portion. The sample has roughly 1,800,000 clones, just under 95% seen once. The specimen sequenced was naive CD8+ T cells sorted from blood. The receptor source for this set is a man aged 18-30 years in good health.

V usage is TRBV2 and J usage is TRBJ2-7; D gene unclear. Germline V gene sequence: CDR1 SNHLY, CDR2 FYNNEI. The CDR3 has 12 residues. Trimming cost V 2 bases and J 2 bases, with 4 bases left between them. The CDR3 protein is CASSEWAYEQYF. CDR3 coding DNA: TGTGCCAGCAGTGAATGGGCCTACGAGCAGTACTTC.

The CDR3 loop is CARRGRTAPPDTQYF. Written as DNA, the CDR3 is TGTGCCAGGCGGGGGCGAACAGCTCCCCCAGATACGCAGTATTTT. The chain couples TRBV2 to TRBJ2-3; a possible D gene is TRBD2 (7 bases). The ends were cut back, 9 bases at V and 4 bases at J, with 20 bases in the middle. This CDR3 region has 15 residues. In germline, CDR1 is SNHLY, CDR2 FYNNEI.

The chain uses TRBV30 and TRBJ1-3; D possibly corresponds to TRBD1 (5 bases). CDR1 and CDR2 (germline): GTSNPN, SVGIG (reference sequence). The ends were cut back, 0 bases at V and 7 bases at J, with 16 bases in the middle. The CDR3 has 15 amino acids. CDR3 sequence: CAWSVSPGQRNTIYF. CDR3 DNA sequence: TGTGCCTGGAGTGTAAGCCCCGGACAAAGGAACACCATATATTTT. Complete variable domain (other parts from reference TRBV30 and TRBJ1-3): SQTIHQWPATLVQPVGSPLSLECTVEGTSNPNLYWYRQAAGRGLQLLFYSVGIGQISSEVPQNLSASRPQDRQFILSSKKLLLSDSGFYLCAWSVSPGQRNTIYFGEGSWLTVV.

The chain combines TRBV27 with TRBJ2-1, with 7 bases fitting TRBD2. Germline assignment: CDR1 MNHEY and CDR2 SMNVEV (reference sequence). The ends lost 5 bases at V and 6 bases at J; junction bases unmatched: 7. The CDR3 covers 14 residues. The CDR3: CASSTWTSPNEQFF. The DNA of the CDR3 is TGTGCCAGCAGTACCTGGACTAGTCCCAATGAGCAGTTCTTC.

The rearrangement links TRBV30 to TRBJ1-6; D gene unclear. V shed 0 bases and J shed 5 bases, with 11 bases lying between them. This CDR3 has 15 amino acids. Germline values: CDR1 GTSNPN, CDR2 SVGIG (reference sequence). The CDR3 spells CAWSVSRPNNSPLHF. CDR3 coding DNA: TGTGCCTGGAGTGTAAGCAGGCCAAATAATTCACCCCTCCACTTT.

The chain couples TRBV9 to TRBJ1-2; 8 positions agree with TRBD1. The CDR3 totals 14 residues. V trimming: 3 bases; J trimming: 4 bases; junction bases outside the gene matches: 5. CDR1 is SGDLS and CDR2 is YYNGEE in the germline V gene. CDR3 nucleotide sequence: TGTGCCAGCAGCGAAACCGGGACAGGCTATGGCTACACCTTC. It specifies CASSETGTGYGYTF.

The chain uses TRBV13 and TRBJ2-7; D not resolved. V was cut by 0 bases and J by 7 bases, with 16 bases left in between. The CDR3 is 15 amino acids. CDR1 and CDR2 from the germline V gene are PRHDT and FYEKMQ (reference sequence). This CDR3 reads CASSLGPRVGEEQYF. The CDR3 bases are TGTGCCAGCAGCTTAGGCCCCCGAGTGGGTGAGGAGCAGTACTTC.

The CDR3: CASSPGTFLFHIQYF. Written as DNA, the CDR3 is TGTGCCAGCAGCCCGGGGACTTTTCTCTTTCACATTCAGTACTTC. The chain combines TRBV7-9 with TRBJ2-4, with D perhaps TRBD2 (6 bases). Looked up from germline, CDR1 is SEHNR and CDR2 is FQNEAQ (reference sequence). The CDR3 totals 15 residues. V was trimmed by 5 bases and J by 8 bases, leaving 19 bases between them. Full variable domain (outside the CDR3, taken from reference TRBV7-9 and TRBJ2-4): DTGVSQNPRHKITKRGQNVTFRCDPISEHNRLYWYRQTLGQGPEFLTYFQNEAQLEKSRLLSDRFSAERPKGSFSTLEIQRTEQGDSAMYLCASSPGTFLFHIQYFGAGTRLSVL.

The V call is TRBV5-4, the J call TRBJ2-1; D perhaps matches TRBD2 (6 bases). The CDR3 sequence is 16 residues long. Germline assignment: CDR1 SGHNT and CDR2 YYREEE (reference sequence). V dropped 0 bases and J dropped 7 bases, with 17 bases sitting between them. CDR3 protein: CASSLGGTPRKNEQFF. In DNA, the CDR3 is TGTGCCAGCAGCTTGGGCGGGACTCCGAGGAAGAATGAGCAGTTCTTC.

The chain links TRBV7-6 to TRBJ2-1; either TRBD1 or TRBD2 may supply D (5 bases each). Germline lookup yields CDR1 SGHVS and CDR2 FNYEAQ. V dropped 5 bases and J dropped 6 bases, with 20 bases sitting between them. This CDR3 comprises 16 residues. The CDR3 DNA is TGTGCCAGCAGCCCTTCGAGGGGCACAAGTGTCAATGAGCAGTTCTTC. This encodes CASSPSRGTSVNEQFF. The variable domain in full, with the rest retrieved from reference TRBV7-6 and TRBJ2-1, is GAGVSQSPRYKVTKRGQDVALRCDPISGHVSLYWYRQALGQGPEFLTYFNYEAQQDKSGLPNDRFSAERPEGSISTLTIQRTEQRDSAMYRCASSPSRGTSVNEQFFGPGTRLTVL.

On this clone itself: The same CDR3 can be traced to other DNA sequences in this sample. The V gene is TRBV4-3, the J gene TRBJ2-1, with D perhaps matching TRBD2 (6 bases). Deletions cut 1 base from V and 2 bases from J, with 6 bases between. The CDR3 length is 14 residues. Germline assignment: CDR1 LGHNA and CDR2 YSLEER. The CDR3 region has the DNA TGCGCCAGCAGCCAAGGGACTACCTACAATGAGCAGTTCTTC. As protein: CASSQGTTYNEQFF.

The rearrangement links TRBV27 to TRBJ2-7, with 9 bases lining up with TRBD2. V lost 5 bases to trimming and J lost 6 bases; unmatched junction nucleotides: 17. Germline CDR1 is MNHEY and CDR2 is SMNVEV (reference sequence). The CDR3 has 17 amino acids. CDR3 DNA sequence: TGTGCCAGCAGTCCACGGGCTTGGGTAGCGGGAGAGGGCGAGCAGTACTTC. Amino acid sequence: CASSPRAWVAGEGEQYF.

The chain employs TRBV7-9 and TRBJ1-2, with D unresolved. This CDR3 is 12 amino acids long. The ends were cut back, 1 base at V and 7 bases at J, with 7 bases in the middle. Germline V gene sequence: CDR1 SEHNR, CDR2 FQNEAQ (reference sequence). The CDR3 DNA reads as TGTGCCAGCAGCTTAGGACGGTTTGGCTACACCTTC. Translation gives CASSLGRFGYTF.

V gene TRBV4-3 combines with J gene TRBJ2-7, with D perhaps TRBD1 (5 bases). The V end was cut by 0 bases, the J end by 3 bases, with 15 bases between. The germline V gene encodes CDR1 LGHNA and CDR2 YSLEER. The CDR3 covers 16 residues. DNA for the CDR3: TGCGCCAGCAGCCAAGATGGATCGCAGGGAAACTACGAGCAGTACTTC. Its translation: CASSQDGSQGNYEQYF.

V is TRBV27 and J is TRBJ1-6, with D possibly matching TRBD1 (6 bases). V lost 4 bases and J 5 bases, leaving 15 bases between the germline ends. The CDR3 consists of 16 residues. Germline CDR1 is MNHEY and CDR2 is SMNVEV (reference sequence). CDR3 bases: TGTGCCAGCAGTTCAAACAGGGAGAGGAATAATTCACCCCTCCACTTT. Protein product: CASSSNRERNNSPLHF.

In this sample, this clone turned up once. This sequence joins TRBV7-8 and TRBJ2-3, with D perhaps TRBD1 (5 bases). With 8 bases removed from V and 4 bases from J, the gap between germline ends came to 10 bases. Germline V CDR1 and CDR2: SGHVS, FQNEAQ. The CDR3 spans 12 residues. The CDR3 coding sequence is TGTGCCAGCGGGGCCGGCGCAGATACGCAGTATTTT. Translation: CASGAGADTQYF. The full variable domain, with the rest looked up from reference TRBV7-8 and TRBJ2-3, is GAGVSQSPRYKVAKRGQDVALRCDPISGHVSLFWYQQALGQGPEFLTYFQNEAQLDKSGLPSDRFFAERPEGSVSTLKIQRTQQEDSAVYLCASGAGADTQYFGPGTRLTVL.

The chain has TRBV7-9 and TRBJ1-2; 7 bases fit TRBD1. Germline V gives CDR1 SEHNR, CDR2 FQNEAQ (reference sequence). V dropped 4 bases and J dropped 2; count of bases not matched to a gene: 4. CDR3 length: 14 residues. Written as DNA, the CDR3 is TGTGCCAGCAGCTCAGGGACAGTAAACTATGGCTACACCTTC. It codes for CASSSGTVNYGYTF.

The V and J genes are TRBV6-5 and TRBJ2-7, with D tentatively TRBD2 (5 bases). V was cut by 0 bases and J by 5 bases, with 11 bases left in between. The CDR3 is made up of 14 amino acids. Germline assignment: CDR1 MNHEY and CDR2 SVGAGI. The CDR3 DNA reads as TGTGCCAGCAGTTACTCGACGGGGTTGAACGAGCAGTACTTC. It is translated as CASSYSTGLNEQYF.

V gene TRBV13 combines with J gene TRBJ2-1, with 8 bases identical to TRBD2. Unmatched junction bases numbered 0, after V lost 3 bases and J lost 8 bases. In germline, CDR1 is PRHDT, CDR2 FYEKMQ (reference sequence). CDR3 length: 12 residues. The chain's CDR3 is CASSFSGDEQFF. The CDR3 DNA reads TGTGCCAGCAGCTTTAGCGGGGATGAGCAGTTCTTC.

Concerning this clone itself: Other nucleotide sequences from this sample produce the same CDR3. The chain recombines TRBV6-5 with TRBJ2-7; D gene unclear. This CDR3 has 11 residues. Germline V lookup: CDR1 MNHEY, CDR2 SVGAGI. Trimming took off 4 bases at V and 3 bases at J, with 4 bases between the two ends. CDR3 amino acids: CASSFNYEQYF. The CDR3, as DNA: TGTGCCAGCAGTTTTAACTACGAGCAGTACTTC.

V is TRBV27 and J is TRBJ2-3; the D is unclear. V was cut by 1 base and J by 1 base, with 12 bases left in between. CDR3 length: 16 residues. CDR1 is MNHEY, CDR2 SMNVEV, per germline (reference sequence). The CDR3 loop reads CASSLLGSGGTDTQYF. The DNA for the CDR3 is TGTGCCAGCAGTTTATTGGGCTCCGGAGGCACAGATACGCAGTATTTT.

This sequence joins TRBV9 and TRBJ2-7, with 7 positions matching TRBD1. CDR3 length equals 14 residues. Germline lookup yields CDR1 SGDLS and CDR2 YYNGEE. V gave up 3 bases and J gave up 3 bases; unmatched junction bases: 6. CDR3 amino acids: CASSAGAGGYEQYF. The CDR3 region has the DNA TGTGCCAGCAGCGCCGGGGCAGGGGGCTACGAGCAGTACTTC.